The clone carrying this T cell receptor (beta chain) was recorded a few times. Its antigen is not known. The sample originates from a study of cytomegalovirus exposure and HLA in healthy donors. Study at large: Earlier sequencing of 200 million or so T cells yielded under 120 million unique TCR beta sequences. Of roughly 400 genotyped donors, roughly 80% grouped in the Caucasian-associated ancestry cluster. General observations from the study: One cluster of highly shared sequence variants probably arose as a sequencing artifact. In vitro experiments confirmed that three CMV-associated chains were specific for CMV antigens.

This PCR relied on a set of 60 Vbeta primers and 13 Jbeta primers. Produced via immunoSEQ multiplex PCR; TCRdb's table is partial and in-frame only. The table lists roughly 120,000 clones, about 79% of them singletons, with roughly 2.6% in the top ten. Germline-derived CDR1 and CDR2 are SGHRS and YFSETQ. There are 13 residues in the CDR3. V gave up 3 bases and J gave up 4 bases, with 8 bases separating them. Sample: PBMCs. The sequence came from a woman younger than 35 in good health and CMV-seronegative. The V and J genes are TRBV5-1 and TRBJ1-5, with D possibly being TRBD1 (5 bases). CDR3 sequence (DNA): TGCGCCAGCAGCTCTGCAGGGAATCAGCCCCAGCATTTT. Its translation: CASSSAGNQPQHF.